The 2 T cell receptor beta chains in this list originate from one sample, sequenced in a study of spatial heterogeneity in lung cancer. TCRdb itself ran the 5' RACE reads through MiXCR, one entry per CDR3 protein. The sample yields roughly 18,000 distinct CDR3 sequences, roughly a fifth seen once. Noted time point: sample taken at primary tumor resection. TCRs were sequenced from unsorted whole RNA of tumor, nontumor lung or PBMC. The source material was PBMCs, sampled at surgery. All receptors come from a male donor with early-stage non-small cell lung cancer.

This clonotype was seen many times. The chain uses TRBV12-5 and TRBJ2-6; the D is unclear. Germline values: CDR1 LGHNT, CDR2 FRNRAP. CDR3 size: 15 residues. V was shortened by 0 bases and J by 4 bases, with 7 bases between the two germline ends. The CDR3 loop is CASGLVLSGANVLTF. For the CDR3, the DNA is TGTGCTAGTGGTTTGGTTTTGTCCGGGGCCAACGTCCTGACTTTC. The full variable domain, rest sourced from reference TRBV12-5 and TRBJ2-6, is DARVTQTPRHKVTEMGQEVTMRCQPILGHNTVFWYRQTMMQGLELLAYFRNRAPLDDSGMPKDRFSAEMPDATLATLKIQPSEPRDSAVYFCASGLVLSGANVLTFGAGSRLTVL.

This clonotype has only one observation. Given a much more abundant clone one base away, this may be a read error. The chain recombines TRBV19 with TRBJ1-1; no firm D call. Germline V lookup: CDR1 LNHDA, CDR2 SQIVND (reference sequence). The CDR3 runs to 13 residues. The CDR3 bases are TGTGTCACCTCCCCCCTTCCGAACACTGAAGCTTTCTTT. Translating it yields CVTSPLPNTEAFF.